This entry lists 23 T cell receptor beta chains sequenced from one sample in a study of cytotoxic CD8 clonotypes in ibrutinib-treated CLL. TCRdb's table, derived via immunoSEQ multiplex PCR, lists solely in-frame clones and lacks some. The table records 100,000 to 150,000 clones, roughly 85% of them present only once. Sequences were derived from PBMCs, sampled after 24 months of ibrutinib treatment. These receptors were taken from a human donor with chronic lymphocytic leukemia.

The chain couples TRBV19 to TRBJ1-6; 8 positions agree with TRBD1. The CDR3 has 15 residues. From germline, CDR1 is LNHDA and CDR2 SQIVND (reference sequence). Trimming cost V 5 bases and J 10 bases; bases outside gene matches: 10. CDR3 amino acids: CASSPYRGKVSPLHF. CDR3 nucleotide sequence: TGTGCCAGTAGTCCATACAGGGGGAAAGTATCACCCCTCCACTTT.

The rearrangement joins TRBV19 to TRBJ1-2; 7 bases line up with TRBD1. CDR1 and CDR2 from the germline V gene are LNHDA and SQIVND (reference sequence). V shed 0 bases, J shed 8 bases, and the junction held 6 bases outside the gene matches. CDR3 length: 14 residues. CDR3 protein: CASSIEGTASGYTF. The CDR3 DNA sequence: TGTGCCAGTAGTATAGAAGGGACAGCTAGCGGCTACACCTTC.

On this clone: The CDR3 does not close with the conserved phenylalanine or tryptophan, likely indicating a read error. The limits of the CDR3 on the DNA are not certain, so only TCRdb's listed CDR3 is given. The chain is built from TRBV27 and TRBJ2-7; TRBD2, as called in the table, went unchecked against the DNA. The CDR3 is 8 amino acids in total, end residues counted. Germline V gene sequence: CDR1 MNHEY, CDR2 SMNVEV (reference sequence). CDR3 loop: CASSLLSL.

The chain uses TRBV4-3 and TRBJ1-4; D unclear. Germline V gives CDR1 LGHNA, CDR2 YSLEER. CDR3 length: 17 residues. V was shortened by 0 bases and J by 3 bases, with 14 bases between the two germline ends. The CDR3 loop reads CASSQDILIEANEKLFF. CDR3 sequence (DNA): TGCGCCAGCAGCCAAGACATCCTGATTGAGGCTAATGAAAAACTGTTTTTT.

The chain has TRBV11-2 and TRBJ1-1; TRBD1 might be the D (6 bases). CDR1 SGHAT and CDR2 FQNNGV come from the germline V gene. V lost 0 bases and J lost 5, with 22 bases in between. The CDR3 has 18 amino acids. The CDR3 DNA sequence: TGTGCCAGCAGCTTAGACTCCCGACTGTTACAGGGAGGGACTGAAGCTTTCTTT. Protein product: CASSLDSRLLQGGTEAFF.

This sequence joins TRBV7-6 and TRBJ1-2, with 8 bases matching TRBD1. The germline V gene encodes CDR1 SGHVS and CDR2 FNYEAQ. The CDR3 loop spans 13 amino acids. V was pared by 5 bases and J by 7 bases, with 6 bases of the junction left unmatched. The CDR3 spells CASSPGGTGGYTF. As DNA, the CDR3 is TGTGCCAGCAGCCCAGGGGGCACTGGTGGCTACACCTTC.

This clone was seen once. As DNA, the CDR3 is TGTGCCAGCAGCTTTAGGGGGTACACCGGGGAGCTGTTTTTT. It encodes CASSFRGYTGELFF. The rearrangement uses TRBV7-8 and TRBJ2-2; D perhaps matches TRBD1 (6 bases). Germline V gene lookup returns CDR1 SGHVS and CDR2 FQNEAQ. V shed 3 bases and J shed 3 bases, with 8 bases lying between them. The CDR3 totals 14 residues.

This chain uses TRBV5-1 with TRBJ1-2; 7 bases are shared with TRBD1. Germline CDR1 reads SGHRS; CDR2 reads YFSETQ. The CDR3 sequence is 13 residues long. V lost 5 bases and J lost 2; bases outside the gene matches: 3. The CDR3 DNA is TGCGCCAGCAGAACGGACAGGAACTATGGCTACACCTTC. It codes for CASRTDRNYGYTF.

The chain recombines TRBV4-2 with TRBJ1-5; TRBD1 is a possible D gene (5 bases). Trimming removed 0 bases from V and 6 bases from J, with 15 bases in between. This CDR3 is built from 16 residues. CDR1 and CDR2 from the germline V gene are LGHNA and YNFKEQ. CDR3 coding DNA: TGTGCCAGCAGCCAAGATCGAGCGGGGGGAACTCAGCCCCAGCATTTT. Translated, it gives CASSQDRAGGTQPQHF.

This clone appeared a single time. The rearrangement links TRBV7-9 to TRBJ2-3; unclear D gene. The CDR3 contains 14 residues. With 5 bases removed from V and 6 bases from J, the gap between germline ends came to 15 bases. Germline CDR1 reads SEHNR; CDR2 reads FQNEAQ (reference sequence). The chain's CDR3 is CASSQEAPVDTQYF. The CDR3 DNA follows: TGTGCCAGCAGCCAAGAGGCTCCGGTGGATACGCAGTATTTT.

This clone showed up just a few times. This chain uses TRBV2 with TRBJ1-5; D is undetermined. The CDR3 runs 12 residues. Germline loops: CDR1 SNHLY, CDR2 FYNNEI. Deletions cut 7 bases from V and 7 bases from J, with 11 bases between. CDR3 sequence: CASKRVGQPQHF. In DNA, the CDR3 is TGTGCCAGCAAGCGGGTTGGACAGCCCCAGCATTTT.

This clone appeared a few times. The CDR3 bases are TGTGCCAGCAGTTTATGGAACCAGGTGAGAGATACGCAGTATTTT. Its protein is CASSLWNQVRDTQYF. The rearrangement joins TRBV28 to TRBJ2-3; D not certain. CDR3 length: 15 amino acids. The germline V and J ends were trimmed by 0 bases and 5 bases, with 12 bases remaining between them. The germline V gene encodes CDR1 MDHEN and CDR2 SYDVKM.

CDR3 sequence: CASSYSRGRMYNEQFF. The CDR3 coding sequence is TGTGCCAGCAGTTACTCCCGCGGGAGAATGTACAATGAGCAGTTCTTC. V gene TRBV6-5 combines with J gene TRBJ2-1; TRBD2 agrees at 7 bases. The CDR3 covers 16 residues. V lost 0 bases and J lost 4; bases outside the gene matches: 6. Germline-derived CDR1 and CDR2 are MNHEY and SVGAGI.

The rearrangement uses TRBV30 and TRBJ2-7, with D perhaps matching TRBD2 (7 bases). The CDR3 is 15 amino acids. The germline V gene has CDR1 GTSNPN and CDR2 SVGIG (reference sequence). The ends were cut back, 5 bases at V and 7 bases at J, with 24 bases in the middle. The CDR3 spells CAWVRRGTGTKEQYF. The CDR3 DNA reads TGTGCCTGGGTCCGGCGGGGAACAGGGACTAAAGAGCAGTACTTC.

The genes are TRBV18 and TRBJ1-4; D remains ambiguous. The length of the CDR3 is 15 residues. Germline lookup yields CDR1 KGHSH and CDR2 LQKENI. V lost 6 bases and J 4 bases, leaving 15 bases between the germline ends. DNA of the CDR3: TGTGCCAGCTCGGCCAATGATGGGGTTAATGAAAAACTGTTTTTT. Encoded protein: CASSANDGVNEKLFF.

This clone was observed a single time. The CDR3 protein is CASSLTPPGFREKLFF. The CDR3 DNA reads TGTGCCAGCAGCTTAACCCCCCCCGGGTTTCGTGAAAAACTGTTTTTT. The V gene is TRBV7-2, the J gene TRBJ1-4; the D is unclear. The V end lost 2 bases, the J end lost 7 bases, and 17 bases lay between the germline ends. Germline CDR1 reads SGHTA; CDR2 reads FQGNSA. There are 16 residues in the CDR3.

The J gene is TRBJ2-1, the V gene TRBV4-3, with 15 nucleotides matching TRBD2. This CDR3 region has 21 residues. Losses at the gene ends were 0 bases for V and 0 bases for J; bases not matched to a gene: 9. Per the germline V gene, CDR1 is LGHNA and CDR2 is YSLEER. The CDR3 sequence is CASSQDLGGLAGGRSYNEQFF. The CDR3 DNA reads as TGCGCCAGCAGCCAAGATCTGGGGGGACTAGCGGGAGGTCGCTCCTACAATGAGCAGTTCTTC.

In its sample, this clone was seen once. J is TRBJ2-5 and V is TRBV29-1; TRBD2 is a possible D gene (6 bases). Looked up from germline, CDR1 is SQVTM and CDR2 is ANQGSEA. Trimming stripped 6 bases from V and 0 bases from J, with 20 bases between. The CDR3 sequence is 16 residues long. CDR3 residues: CSVRDSESWYQETQYF. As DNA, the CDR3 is TGCAGCGTACGGGACTCAGAAAGTTGGTACCAAGAGACCCAGTACTTC.

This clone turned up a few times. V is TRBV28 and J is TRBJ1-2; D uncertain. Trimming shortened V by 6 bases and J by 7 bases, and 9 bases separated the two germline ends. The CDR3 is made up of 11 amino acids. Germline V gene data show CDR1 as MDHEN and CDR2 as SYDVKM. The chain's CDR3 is CASRGMGGYTF. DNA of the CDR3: TGTGCCAGCAGAGGCATGGGTGGCTACACCTTC.

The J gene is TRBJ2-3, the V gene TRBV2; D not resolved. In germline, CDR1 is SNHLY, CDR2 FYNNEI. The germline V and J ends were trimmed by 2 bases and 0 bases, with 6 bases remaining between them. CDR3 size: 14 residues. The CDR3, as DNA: TGTGCCAGCAGTGAATGGCACAGCACAGATACGCAGTATTTT. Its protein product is CASSEWHSTDTQYF.

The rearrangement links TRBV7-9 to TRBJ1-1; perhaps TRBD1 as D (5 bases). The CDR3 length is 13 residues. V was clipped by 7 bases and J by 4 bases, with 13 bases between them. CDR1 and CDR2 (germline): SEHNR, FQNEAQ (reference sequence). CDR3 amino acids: CASKEVGGTEAFF. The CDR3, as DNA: TGTGCCAGCAAAGAGGTGGGGGGCACTGAAGCTTTCTTT. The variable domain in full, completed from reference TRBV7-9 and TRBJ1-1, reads DTGVSQNPRHKITKRGQNVTFRCDPISEHNRLYWYRQTLGQGPEFLTYFQNEAQLEKSRLLSDRFSAERPKGSFSTLEIQRTEQGDSAMYLCASKEVGGTEAFFGQGTRLTVV.

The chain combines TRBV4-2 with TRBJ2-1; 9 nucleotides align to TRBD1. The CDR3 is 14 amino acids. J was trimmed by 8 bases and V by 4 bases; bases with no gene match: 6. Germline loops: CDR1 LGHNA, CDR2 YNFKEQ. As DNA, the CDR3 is TGTGCCAGCAGCCGGGACAGGGAAGGTCATGAGCAGTTCTTC. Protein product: CASSRDREGHEQFF.

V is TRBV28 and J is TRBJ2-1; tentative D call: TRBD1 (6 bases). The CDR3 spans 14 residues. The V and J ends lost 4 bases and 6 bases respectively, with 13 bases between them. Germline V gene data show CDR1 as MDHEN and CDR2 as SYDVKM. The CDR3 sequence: CASSSPDRFNEQFF. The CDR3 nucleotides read TGTGCCAGCAGTTCGCCAGACAGGTTCAATGAGCAGTTCTTC.